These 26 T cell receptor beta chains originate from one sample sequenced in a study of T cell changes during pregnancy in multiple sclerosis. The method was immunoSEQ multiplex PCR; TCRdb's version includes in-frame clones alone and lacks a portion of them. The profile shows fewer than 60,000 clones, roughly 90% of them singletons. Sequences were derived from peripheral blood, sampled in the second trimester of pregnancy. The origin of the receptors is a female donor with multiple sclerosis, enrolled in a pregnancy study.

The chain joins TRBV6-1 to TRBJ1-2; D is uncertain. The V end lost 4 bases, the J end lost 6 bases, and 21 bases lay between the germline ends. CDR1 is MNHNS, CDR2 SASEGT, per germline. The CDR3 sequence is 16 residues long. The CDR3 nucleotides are TGTGCCAGCAGTGTCAGGTTTTCGTCAGGTGCCAATGGCTACACCTTC. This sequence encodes CASSVRFSSGANGYTF.

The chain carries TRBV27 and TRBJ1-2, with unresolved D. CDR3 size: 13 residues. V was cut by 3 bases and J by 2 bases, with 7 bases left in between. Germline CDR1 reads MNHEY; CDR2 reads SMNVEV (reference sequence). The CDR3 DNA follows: TGTGCCAGCAGTTTCACCCGGAACTATGGCTACACCTTC. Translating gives CASSFTRNYGYTF.

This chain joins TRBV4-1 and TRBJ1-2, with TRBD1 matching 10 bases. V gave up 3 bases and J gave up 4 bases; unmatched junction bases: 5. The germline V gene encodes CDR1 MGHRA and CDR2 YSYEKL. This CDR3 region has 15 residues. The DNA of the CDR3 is TGCGCCAGCAGCCAGCGGGACAGGGGAGCCTATGGCTACACCTTC. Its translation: CASSQRDRGAYGYTF.

CDR3 sequence reads: CASSSGDSSGNTIYF. CDR3 DNA: TGCGCCAGCAGCTCGGGGGACAGCTCTGGAAACACCATATATTTT. This sequence joins TRBV5-1 and TRBJ1-3; 7 bases are a match to TRBD1. V was clipped by 3 bases and J by 0 bases; unmatched bases: 3. This CDR3 is built from 15 residues. Germline loops: CDR1 SGHRS, CDR2 YFSETQ.

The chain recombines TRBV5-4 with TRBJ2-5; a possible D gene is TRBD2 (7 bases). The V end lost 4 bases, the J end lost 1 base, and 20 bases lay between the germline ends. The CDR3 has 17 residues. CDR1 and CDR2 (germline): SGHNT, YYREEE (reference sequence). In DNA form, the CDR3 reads TGTGCCAGCAGCCGACGAAGGGGGGGACTCCCCCAAGAGACCCAGTACTTC. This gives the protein CASSRRRGGLPQETQYF.

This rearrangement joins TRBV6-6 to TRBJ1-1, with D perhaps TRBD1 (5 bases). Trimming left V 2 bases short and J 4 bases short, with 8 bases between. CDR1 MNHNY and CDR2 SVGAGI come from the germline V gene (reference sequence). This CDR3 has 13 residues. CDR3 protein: CASSYGGSTEAFF. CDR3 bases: TGTGCCAGCAGTTACGGGGGGAGCACTGAAGCTTTCTTT.

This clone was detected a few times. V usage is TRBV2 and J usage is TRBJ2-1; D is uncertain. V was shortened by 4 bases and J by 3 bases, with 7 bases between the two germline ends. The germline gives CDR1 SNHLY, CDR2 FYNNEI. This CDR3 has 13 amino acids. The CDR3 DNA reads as TGTGCCAGCAGTGTATACAGCTACAATGAGCAGTTCTTC. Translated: CASSVYSYNEQFF.

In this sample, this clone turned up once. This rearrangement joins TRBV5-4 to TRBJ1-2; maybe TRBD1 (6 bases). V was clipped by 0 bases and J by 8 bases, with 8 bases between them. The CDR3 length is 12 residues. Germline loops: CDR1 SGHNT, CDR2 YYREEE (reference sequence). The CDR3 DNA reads TGTGCCAGCAGCTTGGACAGGGAGGGCTACACCTTC. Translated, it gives CASSLDREGYTF.

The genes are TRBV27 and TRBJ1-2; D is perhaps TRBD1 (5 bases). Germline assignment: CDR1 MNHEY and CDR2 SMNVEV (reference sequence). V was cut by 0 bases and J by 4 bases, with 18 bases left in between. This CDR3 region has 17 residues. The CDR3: CASSLSQPDSTVYGYTF. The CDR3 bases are TGTGCCAGCAGTTTATCACAACCTGACTCGACAGTCTATGGCTACACCTTC.

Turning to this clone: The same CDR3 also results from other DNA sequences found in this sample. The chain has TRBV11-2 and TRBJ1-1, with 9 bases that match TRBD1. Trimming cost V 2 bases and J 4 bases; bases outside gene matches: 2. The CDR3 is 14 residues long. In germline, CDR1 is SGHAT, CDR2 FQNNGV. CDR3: CASSLLQGATEAFF. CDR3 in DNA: TGTGCCAGCAGCTTATTACAGGGGGCCACTGAAGCTTTCTTT.

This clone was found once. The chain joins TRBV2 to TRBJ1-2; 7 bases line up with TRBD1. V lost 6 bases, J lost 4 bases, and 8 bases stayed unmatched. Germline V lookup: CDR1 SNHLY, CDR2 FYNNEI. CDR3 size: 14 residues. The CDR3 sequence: CASREDRTGYGYTF. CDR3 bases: TGTGCCAGCAGGGAGGACAGGACGGGCTATGGCTACACCTTC. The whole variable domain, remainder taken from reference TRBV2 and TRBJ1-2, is EPEVTQTPSHQVTQMGQEVILRCVPISNHLYFYWYRQILGQKVEFLVSFYNNEISEKSEIFDDQFSVERPDGSNFTLKIRSTKLEDSAMYFCASREDRTGYGYTFGSGTRLTVV.

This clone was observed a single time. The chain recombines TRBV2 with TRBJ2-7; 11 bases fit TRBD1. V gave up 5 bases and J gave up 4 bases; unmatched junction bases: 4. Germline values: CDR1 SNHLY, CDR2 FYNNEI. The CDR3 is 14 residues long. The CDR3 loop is CASSQGQGVYEQYF. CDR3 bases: TGTGCCAGCAGTCAGGGACAGGGGGTTTACGAGCAGTACTTC.

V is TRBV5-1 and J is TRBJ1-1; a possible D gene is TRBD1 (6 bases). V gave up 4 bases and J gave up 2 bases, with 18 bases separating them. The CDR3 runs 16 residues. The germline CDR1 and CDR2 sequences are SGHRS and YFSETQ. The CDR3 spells CASSPQGTFPNTEAFF. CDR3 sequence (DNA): TGCGCCAGCAGCCCACAAGGGACATTCCCTAACACTGAAGCTTTCTTT.

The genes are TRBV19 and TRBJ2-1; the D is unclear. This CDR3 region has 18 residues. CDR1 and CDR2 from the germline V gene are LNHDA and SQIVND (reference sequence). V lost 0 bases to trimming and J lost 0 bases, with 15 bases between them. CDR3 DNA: TGTGCCAGTAGTATAGATCTAACTTCTCGCCCCTCCTACAATGAGCAGTTCTTC. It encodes CASSIDLTSRPSYNEQFF. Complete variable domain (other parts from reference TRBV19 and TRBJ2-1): DGGITQSPKYLFRKEGQNVTLSCEQNLNHDAMYWYRQDPGQGLRLIYYSQIVNDFQKGDIAEGYSVSREKKESFPLTVTSAQKNPTAFYLCASSIDLTSRPSYNEQFFGPGTRLTVL.

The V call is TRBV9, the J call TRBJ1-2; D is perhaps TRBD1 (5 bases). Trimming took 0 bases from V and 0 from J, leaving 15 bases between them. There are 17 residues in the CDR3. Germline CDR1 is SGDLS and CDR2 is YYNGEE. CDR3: CASSVDPGKIPNYGYTF. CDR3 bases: TGTGCCAGCAGCGTAGATCCAGGGAAGATTCCTAACTATGGCTACACCTTC.

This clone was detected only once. The CDR3 region has the DNA TGCGCCAGCAGTGAGTCGGACGGGAGGCGAGAGACCCAGTACTTC. It translates to CASSESDGRRETQYF. The chain joins TRBV10-1 to TRBJ2-5; 7 nucleotides agree with TRBD2. The CDR3 has 15 amino acids. The V and J ends lost 0 bases and 4 bases, in that order; junction bases with no gene match: 5. Germline V CDR1 and CDR2: WNHNN, SYGVQD (reference sequence).

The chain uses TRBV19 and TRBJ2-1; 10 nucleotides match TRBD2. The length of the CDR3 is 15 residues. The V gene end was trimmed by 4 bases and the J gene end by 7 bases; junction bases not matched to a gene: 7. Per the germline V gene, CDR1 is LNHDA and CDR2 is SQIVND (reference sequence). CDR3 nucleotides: TGTGCCAGTAGTACCCCAGCGGGGGGGCCGAATGAGCAGTTCTTC. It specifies CASSTPAGGPNEQFF.

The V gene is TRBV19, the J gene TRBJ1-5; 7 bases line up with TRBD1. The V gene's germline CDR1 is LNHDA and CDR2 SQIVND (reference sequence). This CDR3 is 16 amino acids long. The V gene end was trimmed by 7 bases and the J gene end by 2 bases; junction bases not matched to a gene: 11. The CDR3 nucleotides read TGTGCCAGTACCTATGAGGGGGCGAGGGGCAATCAGCCCCAGCATTTT. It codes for CASTYEGARGNQPQHF. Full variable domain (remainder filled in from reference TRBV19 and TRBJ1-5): DGGITQSPKYLFRKEGQNVTLSCEQNLNHDAMYWYRQDPGQGLRLIYYSQIVNDFQKGDIAEGYSVSREKKESFPLTVTSAQKNPTAFYLCASTYEGARGNQPQHFGDGTRLSIL.

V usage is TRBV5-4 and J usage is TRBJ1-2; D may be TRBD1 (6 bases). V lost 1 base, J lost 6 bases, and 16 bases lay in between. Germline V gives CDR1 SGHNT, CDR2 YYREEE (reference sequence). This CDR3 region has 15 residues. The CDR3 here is CASSLFGQGLNGYTF. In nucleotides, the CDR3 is TGTGCCAGCAGCTTGTTTGGCCAGGGGTTGAATGGCTACACCTTC.

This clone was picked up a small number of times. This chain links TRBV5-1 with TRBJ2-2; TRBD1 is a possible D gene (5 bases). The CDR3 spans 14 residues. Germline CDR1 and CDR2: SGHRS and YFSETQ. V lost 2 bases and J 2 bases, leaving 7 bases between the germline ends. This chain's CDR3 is CASSFDRNTGELFF. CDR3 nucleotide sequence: TGCGCCAGCAGCTTCGACAGAAACACCGGGGAGCTGTTTTTT.

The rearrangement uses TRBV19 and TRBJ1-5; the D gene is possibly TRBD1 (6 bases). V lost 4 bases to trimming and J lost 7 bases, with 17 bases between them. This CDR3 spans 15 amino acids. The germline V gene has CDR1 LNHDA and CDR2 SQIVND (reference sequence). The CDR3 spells CASSRKQGGGQPQHF. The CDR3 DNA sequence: TGTGCCAGTAGTAGAAAACAGGGCGGGGGACAGCCCCAGCATTTT.

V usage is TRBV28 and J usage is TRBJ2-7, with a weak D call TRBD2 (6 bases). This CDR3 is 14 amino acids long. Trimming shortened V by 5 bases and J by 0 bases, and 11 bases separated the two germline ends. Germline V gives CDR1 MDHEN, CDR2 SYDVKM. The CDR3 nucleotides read TGTGCCAGCAGTGCCTGGGACTTCTCCTACGAGCAGTACTTC. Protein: CASSAWDFSYEQYF.

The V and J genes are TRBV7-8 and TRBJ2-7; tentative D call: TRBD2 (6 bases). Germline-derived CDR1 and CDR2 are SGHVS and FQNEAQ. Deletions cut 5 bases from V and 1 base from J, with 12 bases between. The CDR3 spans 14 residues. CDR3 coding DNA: TGTGCCAGCAGCCGCGGGACTGAATCCTACGAGCAGTACTTC. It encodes CASSRGTESYEQYF.

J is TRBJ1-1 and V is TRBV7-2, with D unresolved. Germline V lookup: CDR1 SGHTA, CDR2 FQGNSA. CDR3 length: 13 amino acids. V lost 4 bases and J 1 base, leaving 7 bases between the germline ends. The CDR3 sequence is CASSSPWNTEAFF. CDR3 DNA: TGTGCCAGCAGCTCCCCATGGAACACTGAAGCTTTCTTT. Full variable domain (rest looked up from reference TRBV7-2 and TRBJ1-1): GAGVSQSPSNKVTEKGKDVELRCDPISGHTALYWYRQSLGQGLEFLIYFQGNSAPDKSGLPSDRFSAERTGGSVSTLTIQRTQQEDSAVYLCASSSPWNTEAFFGQGTRLTVV.

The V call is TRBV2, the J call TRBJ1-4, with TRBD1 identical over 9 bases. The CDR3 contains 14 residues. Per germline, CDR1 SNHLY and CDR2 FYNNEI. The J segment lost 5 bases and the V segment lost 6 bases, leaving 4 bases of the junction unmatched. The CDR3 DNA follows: TGTGCCAGCAGAACCGGGACAGGGAATGAAAAACTGTTTTTT. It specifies CASRTGTGNEKLFF.

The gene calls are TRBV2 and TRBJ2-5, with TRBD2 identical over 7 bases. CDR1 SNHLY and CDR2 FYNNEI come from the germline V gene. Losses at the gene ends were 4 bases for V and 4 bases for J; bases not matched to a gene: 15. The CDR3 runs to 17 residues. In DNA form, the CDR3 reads TGTGCCAGCAGTGCGGCTAGCGGAGCCCTCCTCCGAGAGACCCAGTACTTC. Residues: CASSAASGALLRETQYF.